Below, one T cell receptor (beta chain) is given with its context. Its target is unknown. PCR amplification relied on 60 Vbeta primers (plus 13 Jbeta primers). Clones were read by immunoSEQ multiplex PCR, and TCRdb kept only the in-frame ones, dropping some. The data show around 76,000 clones, around 84% seen once. Looked up from germline, CDR1 is GTSNPN and CDR2 is SVGIG (reference sequence). The CDR3 sequence is 13 residues long. After removal of 8 bases from V and 7 bases from J, the junction contained 9 bases not matched to a gene. This sample is drawn from a study of cytomegalovirus exposure and HLA in healthy donors. General study points: Most TCR sequences showed up rarely, but some public TCRs showed up in many donors. An analysis was carried out later, and it reportedly showed fewer N-insertions in an Asian-associated ancestry cluster than the approximately 700-donor mean. Testing in vitro showed a few CMV-associated chains specific for CMV antigens.

This chain uses TRBV30 with TRBJ1-4, with 8 bases identical to TRBD1. The receptor's source is a woman aged 40 to 50 in good health and CMV-seropositive. Material for sequencing was PBMCs. In DNA, the CDR3 is TGTGCCAGCCAGGGGGCGTCTCTTGAAAAACTGTTTTTT. Amino acids: CASQGASLEKLFF.